Sequencing of this TCR beta chain was carried out in a study of control samples from healthy donors and cancer patients. The length of the CDR3 is 15 residues. Per germline, CDR1 LGHNA and CDR2 YNFKEQ. V was trimmed by 5 bases and J by 4 bases, leaving 17 bases between them. Clones were sequenced by immunoSEQ multiplex PCR, and TCRdb holds only the in-frame ones, with some missing. The profile covers around 100,000 clones, with approximately 90% appearing a single time and under 20% taken by the ten largest. The rearrangement links TRBV4-2 to TRBJ1-1; no firm D call. Sequencing input: PBMCs. The clonotype was recovered from a man aged 55 to 69 with lung cancer. The CDR3 DNA reads as TGTGCCAGCAGCTATCCGGGTACGTCAGGCACTGAAGCTTTCTTT. It encodes CASSYPGTSGTEAFF.